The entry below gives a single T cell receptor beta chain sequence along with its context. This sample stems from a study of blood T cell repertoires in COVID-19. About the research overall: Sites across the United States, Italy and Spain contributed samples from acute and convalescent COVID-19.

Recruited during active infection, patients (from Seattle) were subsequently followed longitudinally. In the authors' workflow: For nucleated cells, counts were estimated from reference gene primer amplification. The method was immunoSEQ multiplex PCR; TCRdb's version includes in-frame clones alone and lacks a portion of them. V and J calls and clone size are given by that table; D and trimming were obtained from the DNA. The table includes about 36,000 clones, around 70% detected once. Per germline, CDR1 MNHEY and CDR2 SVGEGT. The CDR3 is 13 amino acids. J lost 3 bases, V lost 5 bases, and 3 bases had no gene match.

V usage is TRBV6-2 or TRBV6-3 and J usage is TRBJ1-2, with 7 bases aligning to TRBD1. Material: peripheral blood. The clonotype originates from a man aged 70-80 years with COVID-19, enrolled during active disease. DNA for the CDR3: TGTGCCAGCAGTCACGACAGGGACTATGGCTACACCTTC. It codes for CASSHDRDYGYTF.